A single sample gave rise to the 16 T cell receptor beta chains below, sequenced in a study of OX40 agonist ivuxolimab in advanced cancers. The repertoire was sequenced with immunoSEQ multiplex PCR; TCRdb's copy has only in-frame clones and lacks some. The repertoire includes roughly 19,000 clones, approximately 90% of them detected once, and around 10% sits in the top ten. The source material was CD4+ or CD8+ T cells sorted from blood, sampled in a trial of the OX40 agonist ivuxolimab. The receptor set was obtained from an adult with an advanced solid tumor such as melanoma, head and neck, liver or kidney cancer.

The chain couples TRBV4-1 to TRBJ2-1; perhaps TRBD2 as D (5 bases). The CDR3 extends over 18 amino acids. Germline CDR1 MGHRA, CDR2 YSYEKL. V lost 3 bases and J lost 5, with 23 bases in between. The CDR3 DNA sequence: TGCGCCAGCAGCCACCCCGCCCCGGGGATTGATTCGGACAATGAGCAGTTCTTC. As protein: CASSHPAPGIDSDNEQFF.

The CDR3 loop is CASSAGTEGNTIYF. CDR3 nucleotides: TGTGCCAGCAGTGCAGGGACAGAAGGAAACACCATATATTTT. The chain is built from TRBV6-5 and TRBJ1-3, with 7 bases identical to TRBD1. The CDR3 runs 14 residues. V dropped 5 bases and J dropped 4; count of bases not matched to a gene: 5. CDR1 is MNHEY and CDR2 is SVGAGI in the germline V gene.

J is TRBJ2-5 and V is TRBV15; no clear D. Per the germline V gene, CDR1 is LNHNV and CDR2 is YYDKDF (reference sequence). V lost 6 bases and J lost 5, with 10 bases in between. This CDR3 has 12 residues. CDR3 DNA: TGTGCCACCAGTCCGGGTGGGGAGACCCAGTACTTC. This gives the protein CATSPGGETQYF.

This clone has only a few counts. V gene TRBV4-1 combines with J gene TRBJ2-5; D perhaps matches TRBD2 (7 bases). The CDR3 sequence is 16 residues long. V gave up 4 bases and J gave up 0 bases, with 15 bases separating them. The germline V gene encodes CDR1 MGHRA and CDR2 YSYEKL. In nucleotides, the CDR3 is TGCGCCAGCAGCCCTCCGGGGGGCGAAAACCAAGAGACCCAGTACTTC. Translation gives CASSPPGGENQETQYF.

CDR3 nucleotide sequence: TGCGCCAGCATTCTAGGACTAGCGGGATTGCCTATATCAGATACGCAGTATTTT. Translating gives CASILGLAGLPISDTQYF. This chain links TRBV5-1 with TRBJ2-3; TRBD2 matches 12 bases. V shed 6 bases and J 4 bases; nucleotides not matched to a gene: 15. In germline, CDR1 is SGHRS, CDR2 YFSETQ. This CDR3 spans 18 amino acids.

The J gene is TRBJ2-5, the V gene TRBV7-8; weak D call: TRBD2 (5 bases). V was pared by 8 bases and J by 5 bases, with 18 bases between. Germline loops: CDR1 SGHVS, CDR2 FQNEAQ. The CDR3 has 14 residues. The CDR3 DNA reads TGTGCCAGCCTCCCCGGGATATTGGGGGAGACCCAGTACTTC. It yields the protein CASLPGILGETQYF.

This clone was seen just once. The chain links TRBV25-1 to TRBJ2-5; D gene uncertain. The CDR3 extends over 15 amino acids. Germline V gene lookup returns CDR1 MGHDK and CDR2 SYGVNS. V lost 1 base to trimming and J lost 2 bases, with 11 bases between them. The CDR3 nucleotides read TGTGCCAGCAGTGAATTAATCTGGGCACAAGAGACCCAGTACTTC. Translation gives CASSELIWAQETQYF.

This clone has only a few counts. The V call is TRBV7-9, the J call TRBJ1-5; 7 bases map to TRBD1. V gave up 5 bases and J gave up 3 bases; unmatched junction bases: 7. Germline V CDR1 and CDR2: SEHNR, FQNEAQ (reference sequence). CDR3 length: 15 residues. Written as DNA, the CDR3 is TGTGCCAGCAGCCAATCGACAGGGCCCAATCAGCCCCAGCATTTT. Protein sequence: CASSQSTGPNQPQHF.

The rearrangement uses TRBV2 and TRBJ2-7, with a possible D match to TRBD1 (5 bases). Per germline, CDR1 SNHLY and CDR2 FYNNEI. Trimming left V 1 base short and J 4 bases short, with 14 bases between. CDR3 length: 15 residues. The CDR3 here is CASSEGPSGSYEQYF. The DNA for the CDR3 is TGTGCCAGCAGTGAAGGCCCATCAGGGTCTTACGAGCAGTACTTC. The full variable domain, rest sourced from reference TRBV2 and TRBJ2-7, is EPEVTQTPSHQVTQMGQEVILRCVPISNHLYFYWYRQILGQKVEFLVSFYNNEISEKSEIFDDQFSVERPDGSNFTLKIRSTKLEDSAMYFCASSEGPSGSYEQYFGPGTRLTVT.

The chain has TRBV9 and TRBJ2-1; 7 bases line up with TRBD1. Germline assignment: CDR1 SGDLS and CDR2 YYNGEE. Trimming took 4 bases from V and 8 from J; bases not matched to a gene: 9. This CDR3 has 14 residues. The CDR3 loop reads CASSSRPQGDEQFF. The CDR3 DNA reads as TGTGCCAGCAGCTCCCGGCCTCAGGGGGATGAGCAGTTCTTC.

The sample holds one count of this clone. The J gene is TRBJ1-2, the V gene TRBV2; 10 nucleotides match TRBD1. The V segment lost 0 bases and the J segment 1 base; nucleotides outside the gene matches: 2. The CDR3 length is 16 residues. Germline V CDR1 and CDR2: SNHLY, FYNNEI. The DNA of the CDR3 is TGTGCCAGCAGTGAAGCGACAGGGGGCCTTAACTATGGCTACACCTTC. It specifies CASSEATGGLNYGYTF.

The chain's CDR3 is CASSDASFYRQETQYF. The CDR3 coding sequence is TGTGCCAGCAGTGACGCGTCCTTTTACAGGCAAGAGACCCAGTACTTC. This rearrangement joins TRBV6-4 to TRBJ2-5, with a tentative D call TRBD1 (5 bases). The germline gives CDR1 MRHNA, CDR2 SNTAGT. V lost 2 bases, J lost 2 bases, and 15 bases lay in between. The CDR3 runs to 16 residues.

This clone came up once. V gene TRBV4-1 combines with J gene TRBJ1-1, with D hard to call. The CDR3 extends over 15 amino acids. The germline gives CDR1 MGHRA, CDR2 YSYEKL. Deletions cut 1 base from V and 0 bases from J, with 9 bases between. In nucleotides, the CDR3 is TGCGCCAGCAGCCAAGTGGCCAAAATGAACACTGAAGCTTTCTTT. This codes for CASSQVAKMNTEAFF.

The chain recombines TRBV7-3 with TRBJ1-6; possibly TRBD1 for D (6 bases). The CDR3 consists of 15 residues. From germline, CDR1 is SGHTA and CDR2 FQGTGA. V was clipped by 0 bases and J by 7 bases, with 10 bases between them. The CDR3 sequence: CASSLTQGLNSPLHF. CDR3 DNA: TGTGCCAGCAGCTTAACTCAGGGGTTGAATTCACCCCTCCACTTT.

This chain connects TRBV4-1 to TRBJ1-1; D call uncertain. This CDR3 has 14 residues. The germline V gene has CDR1 MGHRA and CDR2 YSYEKL. Trimming cost V 0 bases and J 0 bases, with 5 bases left between them. The CDR3 DNA is TGCGCCAGCAGCCAAGATCAGTTGAACACTGAAGCTTTCTTT. Translation gives CASSQDQLNTEAFF.

This clone was seen only once. The chain couples TRBV15 to TRBJ1-5; D remains unclear. The germline gives CDR1 LNHNV, CDR2 YYDKDF (reference sequence). Trimming took off 1 base at V and 2 bases at J, with 9 bases between the two ends. The CDR3 runs 15 residues. CDR3 in amino acids: CATSRGQEGNQPQHF. As DNA, the CDR3 is TGTGCCACCAGCAGAGGGCAGGAAGGCAATCAGCCCCAGCATTTT.